The 21 T cell receptor beta chains below all came from one sample that was sequenced in a study of T-cell reconstitution after alpha-beta-depleted transplantation in children. Preparation of the TCRbeta library involved a method that used unique molecular identifiers. TCRdb reprocessed the PCR reads with MiXCR, giving one entry per CDR3 protein. The sample comprises about 610,000 distinct CDR3 sequences, approximately 10% of which are singletons, and approximately 4.1% rests with the top ten. Here the sequenced sample was PBMCs from the stem cell graft donor, taken from the stem cell graft. The source of these receptors is a human donor who donated a stem cell graft to a child with acute myeloid leukemia.

The chain uses TRBV5-1 and TRBJ2-7, with TRBD2 identical over 12 bases. Per germline, CDR1 SGHRS and CDR2 YFSETQ. V lost 6 bases and J lost 7; bases outside the gene matches: 23. This CDR3 has 19 residues. The CDR3, as DNA: TGCGCCAGCATGGTCTTGCCTCGACTAGCGGGAGAGGTCTTTCGGGAGCAGTACTTC. It is translated as CASMVLPRLAGEVFREQYF.

This clonotype was recorded a few times. V gene TRBV7-9 combines with J gene TRBJ2-3, with D tentatively TRBD1 or TRBD2 (5 bases each). The V and J ends lost 1 base and 2 bases respectively, with 16 bases between them. The CDR3 is 17 residues long. Per germline, CDR1 SEHNR and CDR2 FQNEAQ (reference sequence). CDR3: CASSLEGASLSTDTQYF. The CDR3 DNA is TGTGCCAGCAGCTTAGAAGGGGCTAGCCTATCCACAGATACGCAGTATTTT. The variable domain in full, completed from reference TRBV7-9 and TRBJ2-3, reads DTGVSQNPRHKITKRGQNVTFRCDPISEHNRLYWYRQTLGQGPEFLTYFQNEAQLEKSRLLSDRFSAERPKGSFSTLEIQRTEQGDSAMYLCASSLEGASLSTDTQYFGPGTRLTVL.

This clonotype occurred a few times. The chain has TRBV10-3 and TRBJ2-1; 10 bases fit TRBD2. The CDR3 runs to 16 residues. Germline CDR1 reads ENHRY; CDR2 reads SYGVKD. V gave up 5 bases and J gave up 4 bases; unmatched junction bases: 8. CDR3 sequence reads: CAISPPSGRGYNEQFF. The CDR3 DNA sequence: TGTGCCATCAGTCCCCCCAGCGGGAGGGGTTACAATGAGCAGTTCTTC.

The sample holds many counts of this clonotype. V usage is TRBV20-1 and J usage is TRBJ2-7; 7 bases line up with TRBD1. Germline trimming cut 1 base from V and 0 bases from J; bases unmatched to any gene: 3. Germline assignment: CDR1 DFQATT and CDR2 SNEGSKA (reference sequence). The CDR3 extends over 14 amino acids. The DNA for the CDR3 is TGCAGTGCTAGAGTGGACAGGAGCTCCTACGAGCAGTACTTC. Translating it yields CSARVDRSSYEQYF.

The gene calls are TRBV20-1 and TRBJ1-1; no clear D gene. Trimming left V 6 bases short and J 5 bases short, with 10 bases between. The germline gives CDR1 DFQATT, CDR2 SNEGSKA (reference sequence). This CDR3 is 11 amino acids long. The CDR3 nucleotides are TGCAGTGCCAGCCCGGAAACTGAAGCTTTCTTT. It specifies CSASPETEAFF.

This chain links TRBV5-6 with TRBJ2-7; 10 bases are shared with TRBD2. CDR3 length: 15 residues. V trimming: 2 bases; J trimming: 3 bases; junction bases outside the gene matches: 5. CDR1 SGHDT and CDR2 YYEEEE come from the germline V gene. CDR3 sequence (DNA): TGTGCCAGCAGCTTTTGGACTAGCGGATACTACGAGCAGTACTTC. Protein: CASSFWTSGYYEQYF.

Ten or more counts support this clonotype. The chain combines TRBV12-3 or TRBV12-4 with TRBJ2-1, with D perhaps matching TRBD1 or TRBD2 (5 bases each). The CDR3 is 16 amino acids. Deletions cut 5 bases from V and 8 bases from J, with 22 bases between. Here the CDR3 reads CASSPLTGTLKDEQFF. CDR3 nucleotide sequence: TGTGCCAGCAGTCCCCTGACCGGGACCCTTAAGGATGAGCAGTTCTTC.

Notes on this clonotype: A much larger clone differs from this one at a single base, so this may be a read error. J is TRBJ2-7 and V is TRBV28; D not certain. CDR1 MDHEN and CDR2 SYDVKM come from the germline V gene. This CDR3 contains 10 residues. With 3 bases removed from V and 6 bases from J, the gap between germline ends came to 3 bases. CDR3 bases: TGTGCCAGCAGTTTGAGCGAGCAGTACTTC. This sequence encodes CASSLSEQYF.

The table lists this clonotype with many counts. This CDR3 is CASSQELPNGGGFYNEQFF. CDR3 DNA: TGCGCCAGCAGCCAAGAATTGCCTAACGGGGGAGGGTTCTACAATGAGCAGTTCTTC. The chain employs TRBV4-3 and TRBJ2-1, with 7 bases fitting TRBD2. J gave up 3 bases and V 0 bases, and 14 bases lay outside the gene matches. The germline gives CDR1 LGHNA, CDR2 YSLEER. The length of the CDR3 is 19 residues.

This clonotype appeared many times. The rearrangement joins TRBV10-3 to TRBJ2-1; 8 bases are shared with TRBD2. Per germline, CDR1 ENHRY and CDR2 SYGVKD. The V segment lost 4 bases and the J segment 7 bases; nucleotides outside the gene matches: 12. The CDR3 covers 16 residues. CDR3 sequence reads: CAISGAQGGRSNEQFF. CDR3 bases: TGTGCCATCAGTGGGGCCCAGGGCGGGAGGTCGAATGAGCAGTTCTTC.

Ten or more counts support this clonotype. The chain recombines TRBV5-1 with TRBJ2-7, with 9 nucleotides matching TRBD2. The CDR3 runs 16 residues. V was pared by 4 bases and J by 5 bases, with 13 bases of the junction left unmatched. The germline V gene has CDR1 SGHRS and CDR2 YFSETQ. DNA for the CDR3: TGCGCCAGCAGCCTCCCCGGACTAGCGAATACCAACGAGCAGTACTTC. Protein sequence: CASSLPGLANTNEQYF.

The chain employs TRBV21-1 and TRBJ2-4; the D call of TRBD1 is as the table states it, not checked on the DNA. TRBV21-1 is a pseudogene locus. The CDR3 spans 15 residues. Here the CDR3 reads CASSKGTGVKNIQYF. The DNA of the CDR3 is TGTGCCAGCAGCAAAGGGACAGGGGTAAAAAACATTCAGTACTTC.

In DNA, the CDR3 is TGTGCCAGCAGCGTAGCTAGCGGGAAGAATGAGCAGTTCTTC. Residues: CASSVASGKNEQFF. The chain carries TRBV9 and TRBJ2-1, with 9 positions matching TRBD2. This CDR3 is built from 14 residues. V was pared by 0 bases and J by 7 bases, with 2 bases of the junction left unmatched. The V gene's germline CDR1 is SGDLS and CDR2 YYNGEE.

The table lists this clonotype with many counts. The rearrangement uses TRBV29-1 and TRBJ2-3; 7 nucleotides match TRBD2. J gave up 14 bases and V 4 bases, and 12 bases lay outside the gene matches. This CDR3 is built from 12 residues. Per germline, CDR1 SQVTM and CDR2 ANQGSEA. The DNA for the CDR3 is TGCAGCGTTGCCCGTGGGGGGGTCTCAAGGTATTTT. It is translated as CSVARGGVSRYF.

In its sample, this clonotype was seen a few times. The chain links TRBV5-5 to TRBJ2-5; maybe TRBD2 (6 bases). Germline V lookup: CDR1 SGHKS, CDR2 YYEKEE (reference sequence). Trimming took off 4 bases at V and 9 bases at J, with 22 bases between the two ends. This CDR3 contains 15 residues. The CDR3 here is CASSVGGTPIGAQYF. The CDR3 DNA follows: TGTGCCAGCAGCGTGGGGGGTACCCCCATCGGGGCCCAGTACTTC.

This clonotype has only a few counts. The genes are TRBV12-3 or TRBV12-4 and TRBJ1-5; maybe TRBD1 (5 bases). V lost 3 bases to trimming and J lost 1 base, with 10 bases between them. The CDR3 spans 15 residues. This CDR3 is CASSFAGRSNQPQHF. The CDR3 DNA sequence: TGTGCCAGCAGTTTCGCAGGGCGAAGCAATCAGCCCCAGCATTTT.

In its sample, this clonotype was seen a few times. The chain recombines TRBV29-1 with TRBJ2-4; 13 nucleotides line up with TRBD2. The CDR3 runs 17 residues. J gave up 0 bases and V 6 bases, and 8 bases lay outside the gene matches. Germline CDR1 SQVTM, CDR2 ANQGSEA. In nucleotides, the CDR3 is TGCAGCGTGTCGAGGACTAGCGGGAGAGGAGCCAAAAACATTCAGTACTTC. Its translation is CSVSRTSGRGAKNIQYF.

The sample holds a few counts of this clonotype. DNA for the CDR3: TGCGCCAGCAGCATACTAGCTTTCAATAGCAATGAGCAGTTCTTC. It yields the protein CASSILAFNSNEQFF. The chain employs TRBV5-1 and TRBJ2-1, with D perhaps matching TRBD2 (6 bases). This CDR3 spans 15 amino acids. Germline V CDR1 and CDR2: SGHRS, YFSETQ. V was clipped by 4 bases and J by 6 bases, with 17 bases between them.

CDR3 loop: CASSYGNEKLFF. The CDR3 nucleotides are TGTGCCAGCAGCTATGGAAATGAAAAACTGTTTTTT. The chain is built from TRBV7-2 and TRBJ1-4; D not resolved. The CDR3 covers 12 residues. Trimming removed 4 bases from V and 5 bases from J, with 5 bases in between. The germline CDR1 and CDR2 sequences are SGHTA and FQGNSA.

The V call is TRBV7-8, the J call TRBJ2-7; 11 bases fit TRBD2. The J segment lost 3 bases and the V segment lost 5 bases, leaving 12 bases of the junction unmatched. CDR1 is SGHVS, CDR2 FQNEAQ, per germline. There are 17 residues in the CDR3. The CDR3 sequence is CASSPLSAGLAVYEQYF. CDR3 coding DNA: TGTGCCAGCAGCCCCCTGTCAGCGGGACTAGCGGTCTACGAGCAGTACTTC.

This clonotype was detected ten times or more. The CDR3 nucleotides are TGTGCCAGCAGTTTGGCTAGCGGAGCCTACGAGCAGTACTTC. Translating it yields CASSLASGAYEQYF. V gene TRBV12-3 or TRBV12-4 combines with J gene TRBJ2-7; TRBD2 matches at 7 bases. V shed 3 bases and J 2 bases; nucleotides not matched to a gene: 4. This CDR3 is built from 14 residues.